A single sample is the source of the 13 T cell receptor beta chains below, sequenced in a study of CD8+CD57+ T cells in acquired aplastic anemia. The TCR beta profiling, which covered VDJ combination and CDR3 sequence, was carried out using genomic DNA as the template. TCRdb itself ran the reads through MiXCR, one entry per CDR3 protein. Here the sample spans about 40,000 distinct CDR3 sequences, under 80% being singletons. Patients sequenced had flow cytometry evidence of CD8+CD57+ cell expansion. The specimen sequenced was sorted CD4+, CD8+, or CD8+CD57+ T cells (not recorded which) from PBMCs. Every receptor here comes from a human donor with aplastic anemia.

This clonotype appeared once. The V gene is TRBV24-1, the J gene TRBJ1-6, with a possible D match to TRBD1 (6 bases). The CDR3 covers 14 residues. V lost 9 bases and J lost 13, with 21 bases in between. Germline values: CDR1 KGHDR, CDR2 SFDVKD. The CDR3 protein is CATLGPQQGRPLHF. The CDR3 nucleotides are TGTGCCACCCTGGGCCCCCAACAGGGCAGGCCCCTCCACTTT.

J is TRBJ1-3 and V is TRBV30; the D is unclear. Germline V gene lookup returns CDR1 GTSNPN and CDR2 SVGIG (reference sequence). There are 13 residues in the CDR3. Trimming left V 0 bases short and J 0 bases short, with 3 bases between. The CDR3, as DNA: TGTGCCTGGAGTGTACGCTCTGGAAACACCATATATTTT. The encoded protein is CAWSVRSGNTIYF.

This clonotype was counted many times. The chain is built from TRBV4-1 and TRBJ1-5; D not certain. The V end was cut by 1 base, the J end by 0 bases, with 7 bases between. The CDR3 is 15 amino acids. Germline V CDR1 and CDR2: MGHRA, YSYEKL. CDR3 region: CASSQGRYSNQPQHF. The CDR3 coding sequence is TGCGCCAGCAGCCAAGGGCGATATAGCAATCAGCCCCAGCATTTT.

The V call is TRBV19, the J call TRBJ1-6; D call uncertain. The length of the CDR3 is 15 residues. Germline V CDR1 and CDR2: LNHDA, SQIVND (reference sequence). Trimming removed 8 bases at V and 0 bases at J, with 11 bases between. CDR3 loop: CASRLQASYNSPLHF. The CDR3, as DNA: TGTGCCAGTCGGTTGCAGGCCTCCTATAATTCACCCCTCCACTTT.

The chain carries TRBV6-5 and TRBJ1-1, with D hard to call. Between the trimmed V and J ends, which lost 4 bases and 1 base, there was a span of 7 bases. This CDR3 region has 13 residues. The germline gives CDR1 MNHEY, CDR2 SVGAGI. The DNA of the CDR3 is TGTGCCAGCAGTTCTCGACAGAACACTGAAGCTTTCTTT. Protein sequence: CASSSRQNTEAFF.

A remark on this clonotype: A much larger clone lies a single base off, so this may be a read error. The chain couples TRBV2 to TRBJ2-3; possible D gene TRBD1, 5 bases. This CDR3 is 13 amino acids long. Per germline, CDR1 SNHLY and CDR2 FYNNEI. CDR3 loop: CAGSSTGPDTQYF. DNA for the CDR3: TGTGCCGGCAGTTCCACAGGCCCAGATACGCAGTATTTT.

Notes on this clonotype: One junction end does not reproduce the germline sequence, and a read error may be involved. CDR3 loop: CAASSVTGELFF. CDR3 in DNA: TGTGCCGCCAGTTCCGTGACCGGGGAGCTGTTTTTT. This rearrangement joins TRBV24-1 to TRBJ2-2; D gene uncertain. This CDR3 region has 12 residues. CDR1 KGHDR and CDR2 SFDVKD come from the germline V gene.

The table lists this clonotype with many counts. The gene calls are TRBV19 and TRBJ1-4; D gene ambiguous. CDR3 length: 12 amino acids. Per germline, CDR1 LNHDA and CDR2 SQIVND (reference sequence). With 5 bases removed from V and 6 bases from J, the gap between germline ends came to 7 bases. This chain's CDR3 is CASSWADEKLFF. The CDR3 bases are TGTGCCAGTAGTTGGGCGGATGAAAAACTGTTTTTT. The whole variable domain, filled in from reference TRBV19 and TRBJ1-4, reads DGGITQSPKYLFRKEGQNVTLSCEQNLNHDAMYWYRQDPGQGLRLIYYSQIVNDFQKGDIAEGYSVSREKKESFPLTVTSAQKNPTAFYLCASSWADEKLFFGSGTQLSVL.

The chain couples TRBV20-1 to TRBJ1-2; tentatively, D is TRBD1 (5 bases). CDR3 length equals 13 residues. V was cut by 5 bases and J by 4 bases, with 14 bases left in between. Germline CDR1 and CDR2: DFQATT and SNEGSKA (reference sequence). CDR3 region: CSARQHMTYGYTF. In DNA form, the CDR3 reads TGCAGTGCTCGACAGCACATGACCTATGGCTACACCTTC.

Many counts were recorded for this clonotype. The rearrangement links TRBV9 to TRBJ1-4, with D uncertain. The V and J ends lost 0 bases and 1 base respectively, with 10 bases between them. The CDR3 runs to 16 residues. Germline V gene data show CDR1 as SGDLS and CDR2 as YYNGEE. Here the CDR3 reads CASSVGPAGTNEKLFF. The DNA for the CDR3 is TGTGCCAGCAGCGTAGGGCCCGCGGGAACTAATGAAAAACTGTTTTTT.

This chain uses TRBV20-1 with TRBJ1-5, with 8 bases aligning to TRBD1. Germline CDR1 is DFQATT and CDR2 is SNEGSKA (reference sequence). This CDR3 comprises 13 residues. Trimming cost V 5 bases and J 6 bases; bases outside gene matches: 6. The CDR3 reads CSAGQGRGQPQHF. CDR3 sequence (DNA): TGCAGTGCTGGACAGGGACGCGGTCAGCCCCAGCATTTT.

Concerning this clonotype itself: Possible read error: a much larger clone is one base away. The rearrangement uses TRBV6-5 and TRBJ1-1, with D possibly TRBD1 on 5 matching bases. The V gene's germline CDR1 is MNHEY and CDR2 SVGAGI. The CDR3 covers 13 residues. The CDR3 region has the DNA TGTGCCAACAGTTACGGGGGAGGTACTGAAGCTTTCTTT. Translating it yields CANSYGGGTEAFF.

At least ten counts were recorded for this clonotype. The J gene is TRBJ2-7, the V gene TRBV27; D is undetermined. V shed 5 bases and J shed 4 bases, with 21 bases lying between them. Germline loops: CDR1 MNHEY, CDR2 SMNVEV (reference sequence). This CDR3 has 16 amino acids. CDR3 nucleotide sequence: TGTGCCAGCAGTAGCCTACGGACGGAAAGGTGGTACGAGCAGTACTTC. This gives the protein CASSSLRTERWYEQYF.